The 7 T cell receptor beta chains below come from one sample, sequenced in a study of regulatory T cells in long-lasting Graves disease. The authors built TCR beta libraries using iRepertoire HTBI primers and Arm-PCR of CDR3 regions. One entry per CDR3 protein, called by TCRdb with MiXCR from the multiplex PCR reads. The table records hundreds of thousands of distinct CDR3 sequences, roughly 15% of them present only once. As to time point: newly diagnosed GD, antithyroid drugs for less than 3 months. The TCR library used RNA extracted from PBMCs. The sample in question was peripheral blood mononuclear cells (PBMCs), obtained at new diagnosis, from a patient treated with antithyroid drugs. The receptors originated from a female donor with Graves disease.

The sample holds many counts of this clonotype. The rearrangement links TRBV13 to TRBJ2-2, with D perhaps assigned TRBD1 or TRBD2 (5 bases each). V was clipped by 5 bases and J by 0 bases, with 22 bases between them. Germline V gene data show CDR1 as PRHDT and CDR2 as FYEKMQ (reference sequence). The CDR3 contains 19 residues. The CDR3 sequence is CASSTMGRLAPSNTGELFF. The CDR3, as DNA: TGTGCCAGCAGCACCATGGGACGGCTAGCCCCGTCGAACACCGGGGAGCTGTTTTTT. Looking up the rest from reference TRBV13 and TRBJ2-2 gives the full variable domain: AAGVIQSPRHLIKEKRETATLKCYPIPRHDTVYWYQQGPGQDPQFLISFYEKMQSDKGSIPDRFSAQQFSDYHSELNMSSLELGDSALYFCASSTMGRLAPSNTGELFFGEGSRLTVL.

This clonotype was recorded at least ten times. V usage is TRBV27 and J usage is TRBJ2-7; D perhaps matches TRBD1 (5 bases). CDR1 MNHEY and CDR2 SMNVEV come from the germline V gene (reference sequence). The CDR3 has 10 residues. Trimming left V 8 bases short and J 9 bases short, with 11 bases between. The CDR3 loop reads CASGADGQYF. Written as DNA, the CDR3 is TGTGCCAGCGGGGCCGACGGGCAGTACTTC.

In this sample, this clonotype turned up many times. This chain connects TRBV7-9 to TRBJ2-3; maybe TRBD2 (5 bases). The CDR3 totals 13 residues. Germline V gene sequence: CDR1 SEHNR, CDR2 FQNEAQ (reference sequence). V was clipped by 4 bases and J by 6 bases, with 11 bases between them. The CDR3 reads CASSSWTPDTQYF. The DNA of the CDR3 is TGTGCCAGCAGCTCCTGGACTCCTGATACGCAGTATTTT.

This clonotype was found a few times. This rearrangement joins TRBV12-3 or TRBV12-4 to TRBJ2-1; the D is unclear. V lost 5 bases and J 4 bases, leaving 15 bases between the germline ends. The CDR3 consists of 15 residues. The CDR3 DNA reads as TGTGCCAGCAGTCCCCCGGCGATGCTTTACAATGAGCAGTTCTTC. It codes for CASSPPAMLYNEQFF.

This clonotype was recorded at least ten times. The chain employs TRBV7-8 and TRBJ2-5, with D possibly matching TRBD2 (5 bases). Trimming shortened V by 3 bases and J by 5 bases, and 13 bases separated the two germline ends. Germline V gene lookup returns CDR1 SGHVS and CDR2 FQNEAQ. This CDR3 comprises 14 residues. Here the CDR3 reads CASSLERIPETQYF. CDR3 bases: TGTGCCAGCAGCTTGGAGCGGATTCCGGAGACCCAGTACTTC.

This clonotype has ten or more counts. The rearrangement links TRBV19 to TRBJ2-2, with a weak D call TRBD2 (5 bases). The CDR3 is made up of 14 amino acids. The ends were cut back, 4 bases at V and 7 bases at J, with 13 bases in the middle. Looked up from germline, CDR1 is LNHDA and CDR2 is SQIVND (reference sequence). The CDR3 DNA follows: TGTGCCAGTAGTAGGGAGCGTTATATCGGGGAGCTGTTTTTT. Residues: CASSRERYIGELFF.

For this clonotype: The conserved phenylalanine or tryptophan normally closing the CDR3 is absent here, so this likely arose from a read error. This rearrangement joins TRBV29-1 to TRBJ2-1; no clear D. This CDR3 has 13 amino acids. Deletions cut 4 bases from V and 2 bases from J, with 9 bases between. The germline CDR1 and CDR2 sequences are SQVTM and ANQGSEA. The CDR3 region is CSVAFGTYNEQFL. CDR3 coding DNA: TGCAGCGTTGCCTTTGGCACCTACAATGAGCAGTTCCTC.